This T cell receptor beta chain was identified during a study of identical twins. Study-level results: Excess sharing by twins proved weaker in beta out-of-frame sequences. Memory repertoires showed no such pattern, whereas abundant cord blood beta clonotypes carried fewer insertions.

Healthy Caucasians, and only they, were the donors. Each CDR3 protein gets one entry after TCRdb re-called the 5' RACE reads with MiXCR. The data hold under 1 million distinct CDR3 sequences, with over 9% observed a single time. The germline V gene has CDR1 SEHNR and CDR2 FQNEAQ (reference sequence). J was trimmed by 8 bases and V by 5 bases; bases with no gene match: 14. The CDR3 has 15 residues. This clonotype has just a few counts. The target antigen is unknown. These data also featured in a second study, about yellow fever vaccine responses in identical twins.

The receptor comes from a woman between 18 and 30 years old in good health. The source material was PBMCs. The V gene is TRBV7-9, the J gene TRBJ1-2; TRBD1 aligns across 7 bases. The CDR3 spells CASSKDQDRSGGYTF. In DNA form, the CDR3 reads TGTGCCAGCAGCAAGGATCAGGACAGGTCTGGCGGCTACACCTTC.